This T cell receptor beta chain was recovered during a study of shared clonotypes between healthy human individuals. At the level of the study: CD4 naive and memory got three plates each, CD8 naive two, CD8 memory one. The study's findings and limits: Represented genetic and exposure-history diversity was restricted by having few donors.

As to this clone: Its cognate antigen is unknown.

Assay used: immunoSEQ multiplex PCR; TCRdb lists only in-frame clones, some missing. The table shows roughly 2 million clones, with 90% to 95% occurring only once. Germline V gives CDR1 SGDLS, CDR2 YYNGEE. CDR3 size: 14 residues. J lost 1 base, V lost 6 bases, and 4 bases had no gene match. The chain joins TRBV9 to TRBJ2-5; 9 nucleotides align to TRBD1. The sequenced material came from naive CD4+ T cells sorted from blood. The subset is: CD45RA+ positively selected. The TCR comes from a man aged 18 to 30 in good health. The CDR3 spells CASTQQGAQETQYF. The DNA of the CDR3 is TGTGCCAGCACCCAACAGGGGGCCCAAGAGACCCAGTACTTC.